The sequence of this T cell receptor (beta chain) was determined in a study of technical replicates of blood from a handful of donors. Generated by immunoSEQ multiplex PCR, the TCRdb table keeps only in-frame clones and is missing some. Seen here are just over 80,000 clones, about 96% observed once, and the top ten hold about 0.31%. The germline CDR1 and CDR2 sequences are SGHRS and YFSETQ. The CDR3 sequence is 15 residues long. V shed 4 bases and J 3 bases; nucleotides not matched to a gene: 8. Material: T cells isolated from PBMCs. This receptor was obtained from a human donor in good health. V is TRBV5-1 and J is TRBJ1-1, with TRBD1 matching over 8 bases. Here the CDR3 DNA reads TGCGCCAGCAGCACCCAGGGGGCAGGGGACACTGAAGCTTTCTTT. Translation gives CASSTQGAGDTEAFF. The full variable domain, its missing parts supplied by reference TRBV5-1 and TRBJ1-1, is KAGVTQTPRYLIKTRGQQVTLSCSPISGHRSVSWYQQTPGQGLQFLFEYFSETQRNKGNFPGRFSGRQFSNSRSEMNVSTLELGDSALYLCASSTQGAGDTEAFFGQGTRLTVV.